This T cell receptor (beta chain) appears in the sequencing data of a study of CD8 T cells in Susac syndrome. Overall study results and limits: Sixteen Susac-specific public clones were found in total CD8+ repertoires and several in CD8+ TEMRA repertoires.

This CDR3 is built from 14 residues. The ends lost 5 bases at V and 4 bases at J; junction bases unmatched: 7. Germline assignment: CDR1 SGHRS and CDR2 YFSETQ. As regards this clonotype: Its antigen remains unknown.

RNA in amounts of roughly 0.5 to 1 ug was reverse transcribed with random hexamers. TCR beta CDR3 was amplified by immunoSEQ covering 54 Vbeta and 13 Jbeta. Each CDR3 protein is one row after TCRdb ran MiXCR on the immunoSEQ multiplex PCR reads. The sample yields approximately 49,000 distinct CDR3 sequences, 85% to 95% seen once. The gene calls are TRBV5-1 and TRBJ2-3, with 7 bases matching TRBD1. The sequenced material came from CD8+ T cells from PBMCs. The sequence derives from a human donor with Susac syndrome. The CDR3 is CASRNRGEADTQYF. CDR3 coding DNA: TGCGCCAGCAGGAACAGGGGAGAGGCAGATACGCAGTATTTT.